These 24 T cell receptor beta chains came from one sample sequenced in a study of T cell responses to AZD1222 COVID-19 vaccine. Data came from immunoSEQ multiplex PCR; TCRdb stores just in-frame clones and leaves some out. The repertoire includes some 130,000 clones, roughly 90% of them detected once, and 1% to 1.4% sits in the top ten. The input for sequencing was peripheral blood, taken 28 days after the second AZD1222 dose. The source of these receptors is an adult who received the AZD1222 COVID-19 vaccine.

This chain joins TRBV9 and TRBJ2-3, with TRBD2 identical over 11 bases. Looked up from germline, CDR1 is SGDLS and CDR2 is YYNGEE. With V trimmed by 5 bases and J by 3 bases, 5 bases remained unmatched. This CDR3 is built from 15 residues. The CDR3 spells CASSVLAGVTDTQYF. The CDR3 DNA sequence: TGTGCCAGCAGTGTACTAGCGGGAGTTACAGATACGCAGTATTTT.

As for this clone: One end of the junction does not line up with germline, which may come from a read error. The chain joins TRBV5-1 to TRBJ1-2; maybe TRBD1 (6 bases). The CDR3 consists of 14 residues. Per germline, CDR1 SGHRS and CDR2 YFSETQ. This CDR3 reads CASSLGSGGDGYTF. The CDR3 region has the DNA TGCGCCAGCAGCTTGGGCAGCGGGGGCGATGGGTACACCTTC.

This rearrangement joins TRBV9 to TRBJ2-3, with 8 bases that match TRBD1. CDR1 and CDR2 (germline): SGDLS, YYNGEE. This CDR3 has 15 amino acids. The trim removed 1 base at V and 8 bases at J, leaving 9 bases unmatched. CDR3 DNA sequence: TGTGCCAGCAGCGTATCAGGGGGCAGTGAGGTTACGCAGTATTTT. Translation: CASSVSGGSEVTQYF.

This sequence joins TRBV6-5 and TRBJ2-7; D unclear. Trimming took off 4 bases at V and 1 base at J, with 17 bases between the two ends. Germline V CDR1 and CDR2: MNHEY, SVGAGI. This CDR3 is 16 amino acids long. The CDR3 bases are TGTGCCAGCAGTTTCGGAATAAGGCCCCTTTCCTACGAGCAGTACTTC. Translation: CASSFGIRPLSYEQYF.

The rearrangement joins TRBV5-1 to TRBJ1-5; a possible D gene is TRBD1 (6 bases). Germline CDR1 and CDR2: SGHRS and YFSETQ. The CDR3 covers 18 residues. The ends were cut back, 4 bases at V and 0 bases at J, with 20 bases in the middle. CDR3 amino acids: CASSPGGRGVYSNQPQHF. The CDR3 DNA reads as TGCGCCAGCAGCCCGGGGGGGCGCGGGGTCTATAGCAATCAGCCCCAGCATTTT.

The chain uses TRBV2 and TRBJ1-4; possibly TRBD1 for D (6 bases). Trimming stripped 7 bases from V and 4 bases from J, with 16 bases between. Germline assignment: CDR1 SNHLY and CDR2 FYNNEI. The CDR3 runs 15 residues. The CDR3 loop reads CASIRTQGINEKLFF. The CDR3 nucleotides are TGTGCCAGCATACGGACGCAGGGGATTAATGAAAAACTGTTTTTT.

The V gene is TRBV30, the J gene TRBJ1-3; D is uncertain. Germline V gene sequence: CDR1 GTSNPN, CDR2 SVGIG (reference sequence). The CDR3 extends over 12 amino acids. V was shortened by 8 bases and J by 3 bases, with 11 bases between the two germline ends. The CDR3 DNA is TGTGCCCGCCGAAATCTTGGAAACACCATATATTTT. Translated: CARRNLGNTIYF. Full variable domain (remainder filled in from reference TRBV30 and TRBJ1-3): SQTIHQWPATLVQPVGSPLSLECTVEGTSNPNLYWYRQAAGRGLQLLFYSVGIGQISSEVPQNLSASRPQDRQFILSSKKLLLSDSGFYLCARRNLGNTIYFGEGSWLTVV.

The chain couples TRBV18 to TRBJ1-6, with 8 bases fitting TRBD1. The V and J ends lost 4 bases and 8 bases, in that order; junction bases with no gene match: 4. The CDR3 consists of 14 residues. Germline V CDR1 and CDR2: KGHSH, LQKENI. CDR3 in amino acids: CASSLGQGDSPLHF. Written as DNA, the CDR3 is TGTGCCAGCTCACTCGGACAGGGCGATTCACCCCTCCACTTT.

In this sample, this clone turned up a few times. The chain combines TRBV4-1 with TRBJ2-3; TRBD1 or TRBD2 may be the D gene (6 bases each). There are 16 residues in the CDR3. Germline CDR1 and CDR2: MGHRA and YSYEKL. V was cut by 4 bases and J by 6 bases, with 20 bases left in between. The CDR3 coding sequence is TGCGCCAGCAGCCGCAGGACAGTTAGCGGCCCCGATACGCAGTATTTT. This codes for CASSRRTVSGPDTQYF.

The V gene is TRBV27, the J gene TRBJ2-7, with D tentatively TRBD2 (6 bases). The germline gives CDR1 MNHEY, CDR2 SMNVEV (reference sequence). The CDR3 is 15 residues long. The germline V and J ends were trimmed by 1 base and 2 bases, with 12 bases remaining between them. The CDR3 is CASSLLGGKAYEQYF. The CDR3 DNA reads TGTGCCAGCAGTTTATTAGGAGGGAAGGCCTACGAGCAGTACTTC.

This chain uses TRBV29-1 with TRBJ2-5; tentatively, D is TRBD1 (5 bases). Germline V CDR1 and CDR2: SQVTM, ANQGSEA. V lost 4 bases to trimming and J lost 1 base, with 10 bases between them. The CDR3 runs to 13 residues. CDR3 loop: CSVVDSLQETQYF. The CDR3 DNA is TGCAGCGTTGTCGACAGCCTCCAAGAGACCCAGTACTTC.

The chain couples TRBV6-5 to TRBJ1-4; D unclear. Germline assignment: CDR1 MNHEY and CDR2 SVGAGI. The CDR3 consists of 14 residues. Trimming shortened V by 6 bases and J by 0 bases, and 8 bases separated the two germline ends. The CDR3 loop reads CASSQGPTNEKLFF. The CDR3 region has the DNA TGTGCCAGCAGCCAAGGGCCAACTAATGAAAAACTGTTTTTT.

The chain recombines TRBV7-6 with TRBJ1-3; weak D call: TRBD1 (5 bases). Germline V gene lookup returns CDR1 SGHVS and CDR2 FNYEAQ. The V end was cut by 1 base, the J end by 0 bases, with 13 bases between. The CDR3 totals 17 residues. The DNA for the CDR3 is TGTGCCAGCAGCTTAGGGCACAGGATTAACTCTGGAAACACCATATATTTT. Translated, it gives CASSLGHRINSGNTIYF.

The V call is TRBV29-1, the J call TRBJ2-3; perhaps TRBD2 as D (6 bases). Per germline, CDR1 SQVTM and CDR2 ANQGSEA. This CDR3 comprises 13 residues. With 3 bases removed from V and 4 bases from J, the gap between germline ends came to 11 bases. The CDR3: CSVEGPGADTQYF. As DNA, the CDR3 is TGCAGCGTTGAGGGACCGGGGGCAGATACGCAGTATTTT.

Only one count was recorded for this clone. The CDR3 sequence: CASSPRLTTNEKLFF. DNA for the CDR3: TGCGCCAGCAGTCCGAGACTTACAACTAATGAAAAACTGTTTTTT. The rearrangement uses TRBV10-1 and TRBJ1-4, with D hard to call. The CDR3 consists of 15 residues. The V and J ends lost 5 bases and 0 bases respectively, with 10 bases between them. The germline CDR1 and CDR2 sequences are WNHNN and SYGVQD (reference sequence).

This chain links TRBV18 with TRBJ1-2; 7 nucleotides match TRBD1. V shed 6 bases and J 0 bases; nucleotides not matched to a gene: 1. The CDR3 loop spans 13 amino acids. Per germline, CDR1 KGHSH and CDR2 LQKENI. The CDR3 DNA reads TGTGCCAGCTCTGACAGGGCTAACTATGGCTACACCTTC. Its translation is CASSDRANYGYTF.

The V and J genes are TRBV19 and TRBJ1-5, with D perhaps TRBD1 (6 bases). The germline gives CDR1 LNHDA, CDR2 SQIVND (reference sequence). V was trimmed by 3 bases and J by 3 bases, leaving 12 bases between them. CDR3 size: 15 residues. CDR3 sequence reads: CASSIQGPSNQPQHF. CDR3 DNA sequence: TGTGCCAGTAGTATCCAGGGGCCATCCAATCAGCCCCAGCATTTT. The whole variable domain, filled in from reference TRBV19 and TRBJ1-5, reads DGGITQSPKYLFRKEGQNVTLSCEQNLNHDAMYWYRQDPGQGLRLIYYSQIVNDFQKGDIAEGYSVSREKKESFPLTVTSAQKNPTAFYLCASSIQGPSNQPQHFGDGTRLSIL.

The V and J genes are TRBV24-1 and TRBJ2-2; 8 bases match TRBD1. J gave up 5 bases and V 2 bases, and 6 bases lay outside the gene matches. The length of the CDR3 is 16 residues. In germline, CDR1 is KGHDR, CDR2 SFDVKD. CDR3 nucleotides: TGTGCCACCAGTGATTCCCCTTGGACAGGGACCGGGGAGCTGTTTTTT. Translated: CATSDSPWTGTGELFF.

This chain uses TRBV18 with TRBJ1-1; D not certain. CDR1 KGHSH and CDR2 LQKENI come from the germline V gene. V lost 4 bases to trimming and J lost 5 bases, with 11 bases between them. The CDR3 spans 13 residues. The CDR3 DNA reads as TGTGCCAGCTCACTGTCAAGAGGGACTGAAGCTTTCTTT. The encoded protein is CASSLSRGTEAFF.

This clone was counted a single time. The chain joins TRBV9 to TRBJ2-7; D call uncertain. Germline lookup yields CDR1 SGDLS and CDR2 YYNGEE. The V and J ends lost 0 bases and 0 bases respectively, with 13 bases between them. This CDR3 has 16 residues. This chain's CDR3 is CASSVEGFSGSYEQYF. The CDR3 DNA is TGTGCCAGCAGCGTAGAAGGATTTTCCGGCTCCTACGAGCAGTACTTC.

CDR3 in amino acids: CASSLDRASGNTIYF. The CDR3 region has the DNA TGCGCCAGCAGCTTGGACAGGGCCTCTGGAAACACCATATATTTT. V is TRBV5-1 and J is TRBJ1-3; D may be TRBD1 (6 bases). The V gene lost 0 bases and the J gene lost 0 bases, with 7 bases spanning the gap. CDR3 length equals 15 residues. CDR1 and CDR2 (germline): SGHRS, YFSETQ. The full variable domain, in which reference TRBV5-1 and TRBJ1-3 provide the parts outside the CDR3, is KAGVTQTPRYLIKTRGQQVTLSCSPISGHRSVSWYQQTPGQGLQFLFEYFSETQRNKGNFPGRFSGRQFSNSRSEMNVSTLELGDSALYLCASSLDRASGNTIYFGEGSWLTVV.

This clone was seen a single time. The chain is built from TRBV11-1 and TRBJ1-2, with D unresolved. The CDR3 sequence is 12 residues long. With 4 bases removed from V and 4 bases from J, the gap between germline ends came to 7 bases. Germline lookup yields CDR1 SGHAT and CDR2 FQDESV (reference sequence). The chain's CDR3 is CASSSGPYGYTF. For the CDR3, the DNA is TGTGCCAGCAGCTCCGGCCCCTATGGCTACACCTTC.

The CDR3, as DNA: TGTGCCTGGAGTGTAAGGGGAGTAGGCAATCAGCCCCAGCATTTT. Its protein is CAWSVRGVGNQPQHF. This chain joins TRBV30 and TRBJ1-5; possible D gene TRBD1, 5 bases. The germline V gene encodes CDR1 GTSNPN and CDR2 SVGIG (reference sequence). V gave up 0 bases and J gave up 2 bases, with 11 bases separating them. The length of the CDR3 is 15 residues.

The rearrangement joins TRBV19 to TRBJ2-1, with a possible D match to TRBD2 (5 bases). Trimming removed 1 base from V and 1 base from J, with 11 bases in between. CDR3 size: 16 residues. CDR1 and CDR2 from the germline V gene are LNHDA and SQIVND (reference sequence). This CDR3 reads CASSIVTTGSYNEQFF. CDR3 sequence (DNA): TGTGCCAGTAGTATAGTCACCACGGGGTCCTACAATGAGCAGTTCTTC.